In this sample, the clone carrying this T cell receptor (beta chain) turned up once. Its target is not known. This sample was taken from a study of breast tumors, draining lymph nodes, adjacent tissues. TCRdb re-called the multiplex PCR reads with MiXCR, one entry per CDR3 protein. The table shows more than 100,000 distinct CDR3 sequences, with around 24% occurring only once. The lymph nodes were axillary draining lymph nodes from breast cancer patients. Whole-study findings and limits: That most tumor T cells come from lymph nodes remained unproven. The data were judged consistent with most tumor T cells coming from lymph node and expanding in tumor. Compared with lymph nodes, tumors were less diverse; compared with nontumor tissue, more.

The specimen was axillary lymph node tissue. The origin of this receptor is a female donor with breast cancer. Some clones in this sample may be carry-over from other donors' samples.

CDR3 bases: TGTGCCAGCCACACCCGCAACAGGGACGCTTTCTTT. It is translated as CASHTRNRDAFF. The chain couples TRBV6-6 to TRBJ1-1, with TRBD1 as a possible D gene (6 bases). Germline V lookup: CDR1 MNHNY, CDR2 SVGAGI (reference sequence). Trimming pared 8 bases from V and 11 bases from J, leaving 18 bases between. CDR3 length: 12 amino acids.